The clone carrying this T cell receptor beta chain came up many times. The CDR3 length is 15 residues. The germline gives CDR1 SGHTA, CDR2 FQGNSA. V gave up 5 bases and J gave up 0 bases, with 11 bases separating them. TCRdb reprocessed the RT-PCR reads via MiXCR and lists one record per CDR3 protein. The data show fewer than 800,000 distinct CDR3 sequences, 11% to 15% seen once. The sequence came from a female donor in good health, serving as a healthy control. The chain combines TRBV7-2 with TRBJ2-1; D remains ambiguous. The sample taken for sequencing was memory CD4+ T cells from blood. The CDR3: CASSLDSNSYNEQFF. The CDR3 DNA follows: TGTGCCAGCAGCCTCGACTCCAACTCCTACAATGAGCAGTTCTTC.